This TCR beta chain is from a study of shared clonotypes between healthy human individuals. Overall study findings and caveats: Genetic and exposure-history diversity was limited by the small donor number.

Original methodology: Filtering differed, since immunoSEQ gave only junction sequences and no quality scores. The repertoire was sequenced with immunoSEQ multiplex PCR; TCRdb's copy has only in-frame clones and lacks some. V and J calls and clone size are as listed in that table; D and trimming were resolved from the DNA. The sample has approximately 2.1 million clones, roughly 93% seen once; the top ten hold about 0.37%. CDR1 SEHNR and CDR2 FQNEAQ come from the germline V gene (reference sequence). This CDR3 region has 13 residues. Trimming stripped 5 bases from V and 4 bases from J, with 11 bases between. Details on this clone: Its antigen remains unidentified.

The sample consisted of naive CD4+ T cells from PBMCs. Noted subset: CD45RA+ positively selected. The chain couples TRBV7-9 to TRBJ2-5; D unclear. The sequence was collected from a man aged 18 to 30 in good health. Some clones in this sample may be carry-over from other donors' samples. The CDR3 protein is CASSPSRLETQYF. The CDR3 DNA reads TGTGCCAGCAGCCCGAGCAGGCTAGAGACCCAGTACTTC. Looking up the rest from reference TRBV7-9 and TRBJ2-5 gives the full variable domain: DTGVSQNPRHKITKRGQNVTFRCDPISEHNRLYWYRQTLGQGPEFLTYFQNEAQLEKSRLLSDRFSAERPKGSFSTLEIQRTEQGDSAMYLCASSPSRLETQYFGPGTRLLVL.